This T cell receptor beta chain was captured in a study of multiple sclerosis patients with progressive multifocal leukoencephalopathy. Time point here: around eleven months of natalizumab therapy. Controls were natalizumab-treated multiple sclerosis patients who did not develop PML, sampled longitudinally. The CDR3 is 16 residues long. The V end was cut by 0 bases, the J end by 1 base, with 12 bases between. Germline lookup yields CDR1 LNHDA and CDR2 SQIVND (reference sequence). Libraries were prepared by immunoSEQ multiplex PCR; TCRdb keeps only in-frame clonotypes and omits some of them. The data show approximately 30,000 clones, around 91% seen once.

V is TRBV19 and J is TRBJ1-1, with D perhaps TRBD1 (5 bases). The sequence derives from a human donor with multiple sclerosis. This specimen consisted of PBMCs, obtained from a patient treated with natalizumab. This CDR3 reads CASSIDEAQANTEAFF. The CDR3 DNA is TGTGCCAGTAGTATAGATGAGGCACAGGCGAACACTGAAGCTTTCTTT.